This record covers a single T cell receptor (beta chain). Its antigen is not identified. The method was immunoSEQ multiplex PCR; TCRdb's version includes in-frame clones alone and lacks a portion of them. The sample has approximately 88,000 clones; about 88% are singletons. This specimen belongs to a study of OX40 agonist ivuxolimab in advanced cancers. Study information: The patients got ivuxolimab, which is an agonistic anti-OX40 (CD134) antibody. Study-wide points: Antigens targeted by the expanded peripheral T cells were not determined. Relative to CD4+, CD8+ T cells held more expanded clones on average.

Trimming cost V 5 bases and J 5 bases; bases outside gene matches: 10. This CDR3 has 15 residues. Germline lookup yields CDR1 SEHNR and CDR2 FQNEAQ (reference sequence). The receptor was derived from an adult with an advanced solid tumor such as melanoma, head and neck, liver or kidney cancer. The rearrangement uses TRBV7-9 and TRBJ1-2; 8 nucleotides line up with TRBD1. The sample in question was CD4+ or CD8+ T cells sorted from blood, obtained in a trial of the OX40 agonist ivuxolimab. The CDR3 bases are TGTGCCAGCAGCCAGCGTCAGGGGGCCCGATATGGCTACACCTTC. Protein sequence: CASSQRQGARYGYTF. The full variable domain, its missing parts supplied by reference TRBV7-9 and TRBJ1-2, is DTGVSQNPRHKITKRGQNVTFRCDPISEHNRLYWYRQTLGQGPEFLTYFQNEAQLEKSRLLSDRFSAERPKGSFSTLEIQRTEQGDSAMYLCASSQRQGARYGYTFGSGTRLTVV.